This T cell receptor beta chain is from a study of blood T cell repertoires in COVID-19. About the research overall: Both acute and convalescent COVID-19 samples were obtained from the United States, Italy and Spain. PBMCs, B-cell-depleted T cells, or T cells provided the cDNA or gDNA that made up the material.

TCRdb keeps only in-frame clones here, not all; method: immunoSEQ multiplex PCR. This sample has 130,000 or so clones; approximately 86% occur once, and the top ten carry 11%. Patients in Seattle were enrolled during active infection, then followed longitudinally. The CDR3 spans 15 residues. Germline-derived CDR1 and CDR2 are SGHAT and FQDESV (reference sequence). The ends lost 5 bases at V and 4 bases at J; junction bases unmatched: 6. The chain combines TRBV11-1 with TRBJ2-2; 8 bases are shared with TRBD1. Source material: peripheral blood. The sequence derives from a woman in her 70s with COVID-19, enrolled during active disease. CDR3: CASSHQGASTGELFF. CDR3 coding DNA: TGTGCCAGCAGCCATCAGGGGGCAAGCACCGGGGAGCTGTTTTTT.